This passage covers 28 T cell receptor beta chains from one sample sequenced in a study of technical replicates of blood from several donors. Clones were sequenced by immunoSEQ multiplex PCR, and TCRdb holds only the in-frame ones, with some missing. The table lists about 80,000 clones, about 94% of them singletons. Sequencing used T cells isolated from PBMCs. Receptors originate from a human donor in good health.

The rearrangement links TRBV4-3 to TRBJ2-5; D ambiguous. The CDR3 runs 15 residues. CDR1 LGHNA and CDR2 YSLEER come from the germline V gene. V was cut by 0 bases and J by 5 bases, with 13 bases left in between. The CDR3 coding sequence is TGCGCCAGCAGCCAAGATAACGAAGCGCGGGAGACCCAGTACTTC. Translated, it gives CASSQDNEARETQYF.

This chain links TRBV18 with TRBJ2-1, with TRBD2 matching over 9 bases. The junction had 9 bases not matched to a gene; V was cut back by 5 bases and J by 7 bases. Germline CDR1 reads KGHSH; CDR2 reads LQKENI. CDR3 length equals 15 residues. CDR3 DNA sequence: TGTGCCAGCTCATCCCAAGCGGGAGGTTCTAATGAGCAGTTCTTC. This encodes CASSSQAGGSNEQFF.

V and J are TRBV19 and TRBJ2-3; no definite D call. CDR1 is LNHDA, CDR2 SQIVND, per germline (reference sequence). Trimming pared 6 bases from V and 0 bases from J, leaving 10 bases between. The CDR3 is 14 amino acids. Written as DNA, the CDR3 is TGTGCCAGTAGCTACGGTACTAGCACAGATACGCAGTATTTT. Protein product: CASSYGTSTDTQYF.

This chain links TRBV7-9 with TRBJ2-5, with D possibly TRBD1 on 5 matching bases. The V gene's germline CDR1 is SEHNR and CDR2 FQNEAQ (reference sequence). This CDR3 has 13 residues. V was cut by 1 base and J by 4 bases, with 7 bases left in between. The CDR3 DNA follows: TGTGCCAGCAGCTTAGAGGGGCCAGAGACCCAGTACTTC. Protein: CASSLEGPETQYF.

In nucleotides, the CDR3 is TGCGCCAGCAGCACCCCGACAGGGAGAAATGAGCAGTTCTTC. It encodes CASSTPTGRNEQFF. This chain uses TRBV5-1 with TRBJ2-1; 7 bases align to TRBD1. This CDR3 contains 14 residues. V lost 4 bases and J lost 7; bases outside the gene matches: 8. Germline V gives CDR1 SGHRS, CDR2 YFSETQ.

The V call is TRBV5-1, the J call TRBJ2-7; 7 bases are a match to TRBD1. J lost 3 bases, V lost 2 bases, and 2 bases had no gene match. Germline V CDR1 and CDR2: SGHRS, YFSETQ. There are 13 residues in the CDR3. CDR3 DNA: TGCGCCAGCAGCTTTTGGGACAGCTACGAGCAGTACTTC. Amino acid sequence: CASSFWDSYEQYF. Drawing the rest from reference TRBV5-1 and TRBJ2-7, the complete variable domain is KAGVTQTPRYLIKTRGQQVTLSCSPISGHRSVSWYQQTPGQGLQFLFEYFSETQRNKGNFPGRFSGRQFSNSRSEMNVSTLELGDSALYLCASSFWDSYEQYFGPGTRLTVT.

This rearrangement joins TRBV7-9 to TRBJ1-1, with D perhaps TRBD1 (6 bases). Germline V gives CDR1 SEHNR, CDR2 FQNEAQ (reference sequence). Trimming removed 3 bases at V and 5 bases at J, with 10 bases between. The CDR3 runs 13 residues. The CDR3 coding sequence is TGTGCCAGCAGCTTTGAAGGGGGAACTGAAGCTTTCTTT. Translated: CASSFEGGTEAFF.

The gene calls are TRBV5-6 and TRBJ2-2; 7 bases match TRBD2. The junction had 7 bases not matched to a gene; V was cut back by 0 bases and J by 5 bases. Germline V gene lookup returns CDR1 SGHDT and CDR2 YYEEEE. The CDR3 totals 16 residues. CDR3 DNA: TGTGCCAGCAGCTTGGGGGAGGGAGAGGGTACCGGGGAGCTGTTTTTT. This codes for CASSLGEGEGTGELFF.

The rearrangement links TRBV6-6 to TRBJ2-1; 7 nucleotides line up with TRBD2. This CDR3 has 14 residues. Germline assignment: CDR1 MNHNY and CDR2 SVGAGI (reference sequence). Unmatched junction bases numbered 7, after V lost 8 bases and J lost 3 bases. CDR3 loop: CASARTSDYNEQFF. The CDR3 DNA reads TGTGCCAGCGCACGGACTAGTGACTACAATGAGCAGTTCTTC.

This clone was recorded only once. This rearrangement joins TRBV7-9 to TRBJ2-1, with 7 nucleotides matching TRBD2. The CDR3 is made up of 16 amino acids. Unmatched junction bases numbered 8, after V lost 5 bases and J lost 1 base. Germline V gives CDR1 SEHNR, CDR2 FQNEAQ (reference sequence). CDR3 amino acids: CASSPGGEGSYNEQFF. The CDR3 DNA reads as TGTGCCAGCAGCCCTGGGGGGGAGGGATCCTACAATGAGCAGTTCTTC.

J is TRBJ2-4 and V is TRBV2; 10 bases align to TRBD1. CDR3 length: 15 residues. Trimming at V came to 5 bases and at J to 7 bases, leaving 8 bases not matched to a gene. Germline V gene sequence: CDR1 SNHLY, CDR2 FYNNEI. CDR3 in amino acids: CASSWTGGMENIQYF. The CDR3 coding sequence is TGTGCCAGCAGTTGGACAGGGGGGATGGAGAACATTCAGTACTTC.

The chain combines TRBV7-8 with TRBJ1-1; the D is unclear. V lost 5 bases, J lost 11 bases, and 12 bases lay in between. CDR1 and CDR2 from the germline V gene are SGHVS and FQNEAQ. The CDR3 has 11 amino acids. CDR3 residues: CASSPSRGAFF. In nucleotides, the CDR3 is TGTGCCAGCAGCCCATCCCGAGGGGCTTTCTTT.

CDR3 in DNA: TGTGCCATCAGTGGACAGGGAAGGAACGAGCAGTACTTC. As protein: CAISGQGRNEQYF. The chain recombines TRBV10-3 with TRBJ2-7; TRBD1 matches 7 bases. The germline V gene has CDR1 ENHRY and CDR2 SYGVKD. CDR3 length: 13 amino acids. J was trimmed by 5 bases and V by 4 bases; bases with no gene match: 5.

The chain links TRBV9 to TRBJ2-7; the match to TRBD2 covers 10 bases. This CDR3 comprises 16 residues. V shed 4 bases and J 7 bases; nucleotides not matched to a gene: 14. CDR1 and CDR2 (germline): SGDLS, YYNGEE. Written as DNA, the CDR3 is TGTGCCAGCAGCCCCCTCGGGCTAGCGGGAGTGGGTGAGCAGTACTTC. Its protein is CASSPLGLAGVGEQYF.

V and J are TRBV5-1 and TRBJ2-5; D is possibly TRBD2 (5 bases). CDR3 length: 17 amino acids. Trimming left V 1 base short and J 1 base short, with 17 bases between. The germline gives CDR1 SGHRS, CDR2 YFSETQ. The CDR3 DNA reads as TGCGCCAGCAGCTTGCCTAGACGCGGGCCGACCCAAGAGACCCAGTACTTC. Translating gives CASSLPRRGPTQETQYF. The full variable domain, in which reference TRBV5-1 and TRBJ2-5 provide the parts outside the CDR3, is KAGVTQTPRYLIKTRGQQVTLSCSPISGHRSVSWYQQTPGQGLQFLFEYFSETQRNKGNFPGRFSGRQFSNSRSEMNVSTLELGDSALYLCASSLPRRGPTQETQYFGPGTRLLVL.

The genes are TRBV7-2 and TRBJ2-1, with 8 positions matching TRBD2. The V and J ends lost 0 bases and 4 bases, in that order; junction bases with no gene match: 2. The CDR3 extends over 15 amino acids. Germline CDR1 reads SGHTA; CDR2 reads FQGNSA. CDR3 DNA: TGTGCCAGCAGCTTAGCTAGCGGGGCTTACAATGAGCAGTTCTTC. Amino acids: CASSLASGAYNEQFF.

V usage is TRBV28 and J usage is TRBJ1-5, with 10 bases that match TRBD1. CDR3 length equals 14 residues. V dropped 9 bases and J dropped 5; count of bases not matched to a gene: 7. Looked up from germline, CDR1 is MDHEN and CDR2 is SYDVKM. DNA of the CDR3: TGTGCCAGTTATGGGACAGGGGAGTATCAGCCCCAGCATTTT. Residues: CASYGTGEYQPQHF. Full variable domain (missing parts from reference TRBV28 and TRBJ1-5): DVKVTQSSRYLVKRTGEKVFLECVQDMDHENMFWYRQDPGLGLRLIYFSYDVKMKEKGDIPEGYSVSREKKERFSLILESASTNQTSMYLCASYGTGEYQPQHFGDGTRLSIL.

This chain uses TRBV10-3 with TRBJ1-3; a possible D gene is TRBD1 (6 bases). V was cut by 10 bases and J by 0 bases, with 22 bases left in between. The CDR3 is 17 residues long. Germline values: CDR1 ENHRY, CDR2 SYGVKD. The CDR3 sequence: CATRPQGTSVSGNTIYF. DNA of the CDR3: TGTGCCACACGCCCCCAGGGGACCTCAGTCTCTGGAAACACCATATATTTT.

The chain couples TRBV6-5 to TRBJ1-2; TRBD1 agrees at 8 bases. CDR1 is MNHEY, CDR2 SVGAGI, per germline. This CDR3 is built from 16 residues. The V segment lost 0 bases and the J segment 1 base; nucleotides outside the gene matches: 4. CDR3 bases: TGTGCCAGCAGTTACTCGCAGGGGGCCGGTAACTATGGCTACACCTTC. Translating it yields CASSYSQGAGNYGYTF.

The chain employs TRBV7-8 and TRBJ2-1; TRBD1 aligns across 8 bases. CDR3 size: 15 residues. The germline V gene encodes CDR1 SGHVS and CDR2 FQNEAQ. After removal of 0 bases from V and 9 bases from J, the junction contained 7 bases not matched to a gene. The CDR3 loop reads CASSLAPQGASEQFF. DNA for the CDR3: TGTGCCAGCAGCTTAGCTCCTCAGGGGGCGTCTGAGCAGTTCTTC.

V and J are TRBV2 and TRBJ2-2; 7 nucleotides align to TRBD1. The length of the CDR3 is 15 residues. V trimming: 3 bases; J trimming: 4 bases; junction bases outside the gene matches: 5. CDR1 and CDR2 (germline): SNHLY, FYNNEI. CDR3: CASSDEAGGTGELFF. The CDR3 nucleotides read TGTGCCAGCAGTGATGAGGCAGGGGGCACCGGGGAGCTGTTTTTT.

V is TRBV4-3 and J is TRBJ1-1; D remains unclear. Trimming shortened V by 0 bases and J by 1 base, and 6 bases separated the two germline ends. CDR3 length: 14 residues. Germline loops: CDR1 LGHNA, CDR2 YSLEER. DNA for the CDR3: TGCGCCAGCAGCCAAGATACATGGAACACTGAAGCTTTCTTT. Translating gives CASSQDTWNTEAFF.

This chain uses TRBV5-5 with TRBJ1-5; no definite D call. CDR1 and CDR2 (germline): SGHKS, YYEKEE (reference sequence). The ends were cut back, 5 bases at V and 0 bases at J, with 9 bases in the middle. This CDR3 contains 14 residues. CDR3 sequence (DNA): TGTGCCAGCAGGTCGGACTCTAGCAATCAGCCCCAGCATTTT. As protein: CASRSDSSNQPQHF.

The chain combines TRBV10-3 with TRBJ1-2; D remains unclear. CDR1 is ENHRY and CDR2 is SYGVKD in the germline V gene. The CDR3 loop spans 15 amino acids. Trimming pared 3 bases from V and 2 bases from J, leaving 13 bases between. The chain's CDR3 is CAISDFVAVNYGYTF. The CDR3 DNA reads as TGTGCCATCAGTGATTTCGTGGCAGTAAACTATGGCTACACCTTC.

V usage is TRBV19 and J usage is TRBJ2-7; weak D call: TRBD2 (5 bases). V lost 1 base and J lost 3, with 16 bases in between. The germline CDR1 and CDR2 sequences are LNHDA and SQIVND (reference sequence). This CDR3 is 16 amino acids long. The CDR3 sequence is CASSIGYQREGYEQYF. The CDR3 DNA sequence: TGTGCCAGTAGTATAGGATATCAGAGAGAGGGCTACGAGCAGTACTTC.

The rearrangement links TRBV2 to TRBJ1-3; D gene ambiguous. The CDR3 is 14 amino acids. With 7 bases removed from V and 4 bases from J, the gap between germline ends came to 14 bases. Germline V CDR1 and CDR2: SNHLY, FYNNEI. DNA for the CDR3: TGTGCCAGCACCCTACTACGGGAGGGAAACACCATATATTTT. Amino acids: CASTLLREGNTIYF.

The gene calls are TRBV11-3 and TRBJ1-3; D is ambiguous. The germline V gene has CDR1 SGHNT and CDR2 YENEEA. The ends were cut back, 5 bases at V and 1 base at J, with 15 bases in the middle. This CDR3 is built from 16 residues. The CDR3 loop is CASSPRTYTSGNTIYF. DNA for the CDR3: TGTGCCAGCAGCCCACGAACCTATACTTCTGGAAACACCATATATTTT.

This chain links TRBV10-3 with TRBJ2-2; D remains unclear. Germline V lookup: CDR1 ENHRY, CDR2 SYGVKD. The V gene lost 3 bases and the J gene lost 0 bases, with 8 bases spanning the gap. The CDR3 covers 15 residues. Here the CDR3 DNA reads TGTGCCATCAGTGATACATCCGCGAACACCGGGGAGCTGTTTTTT. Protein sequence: CAISDTSANTGELFF.